The 17 T cell receptor beta chains listed next were all sequenced from one sample in a study of Graves' ophthalmopathy and Graves' hyperthyroidism. The TCR beta CDR3 regions underwent amplification from RNA transcripts. After a first-round RT-PCR with HTBI primers, a second-round multiplex PCR was run. TCRdb redid the calling of the multiplex PCR reads with MiXCR, one entry per CDR3 protein. Of hundreds of thousands of distinct CDR3 sequences in the sample, around 21% were seen once. Sequenced sample: peripheral blood. The source is a woman younger than 30 with stable Graves' hyperthyroidism.

CDR3 DNA: TGCAGTGCTAGACAGGGCGGGTACGAGCAGTACTTC. As protein: CSARQGGYEQYF. This chain links TRBV20-1 with TRBJ2-7; D might be TRBD1 or TRBD2, each matching 5 bases. The CDR3 consists of 12 residues. The V gene lost 2 bases and the J gene lost 4 bases, with 9 bases spanning the gap. CDR1 and CDR2 (germline): DFQATT, SNEGSKA (reference sequence).

This clonotype appeared a few times. This sequence joins TRBV5-8 and TRBJ1-5; D may be TRBD1 (6 bases). The germline V and J ends were trimmed by 4 bases and 3 bases, with 11 bases remaining between them. The CDR3 covers 14 residues. The germline V gene has CDR1 SGHTS and CDR2 YDEGEE. The DNA for the CDR3 is TGTGCCAGCAGCAGTCAGGGGCTCAATCAGCCCCAGCATTTT. Protein: CASSSQGLNQPQHF.

The sample holds many counts of this clonotype. The V and J genes are TRBV7-9 and TRBJ1-2; weak D call: TRBD1 (5 bases). This CDR3 has 11 amino acids. Deletions cut 8 bases from V and 7 bases from J, with 11 bases between. Per germline, CDR1 SEHNR and CDR2 FQNEAQ (reference sequence). The CDR3 nucleotides are TGTGCCAGCGGCAGGGTTTCTGGCTACACCTTC. As protein: CASGRVSGYTF.

This clonotype has a count of ten or more. J is TRBJ2-7 and V is TRBV5-1, with TRBD2 matching over 10 bases. Germline CDR1 SGHRS, CDR2 YFSETQ. V dropped 3 bases and J dropped 3; count of bases not matched to a gene: 6. The CDR3 is 15 residues long. The CDR3 loop is CASSSLAGDLYEQYF. The CDR3 region has the DNA TGCGCCAGCAGCTCCCTAGCGGGAGACCTCTACGAGCAGTACTTC.

This chain uses TRBV12-3 or TRBV12-4 with TRBJ1-3, with unresolved D. V was clipped by 8 bases and J by 5 bases, with 7 bases between them. The CDR3 is 11 amino acids. CDR3 DNA sequence: TGTGCCAGCGGATGGAGAAACACCATATATTTT. It encodes CASGWRNTIYF.

This clonotype was seen at least ten times. This chain links TRBV6-5 with TRBJ2-6; D call uncertain. CDR1 and CDR2 (germline): MNHEY, SVGAGI. The CDR3 extends over 17 amino acids. Trimming stripped 2 bases from V and 2 bases from J, with 13 bases between. CDR3 sequence: CASSYLDSSAGANVLTF. The CDR3 DNA follows: TGTGCCAGCAGTTACCTAGACTCCTCGGCTGGGGCCAACGTCCTGACTTTC.

This clonotype was counted ten times or more. This CDR3 reads CASTDRGDRQPQHF. CDR3 in DNA: TGTGCCAGCACCGACAGGGGGGATCGTCAGCCCCAGCATTTT. The chain is built from TRBV6-2 or TRBV6-3 and TRBJ1-5; 9 bases map to TRBD1. With 7 bases clipped from V and 6 bases from J, the junction kept 7 bases outside the gene matches. The CDR3 is made up of 14 amino acids. From germline, CDR1 is MNHEY and CDR2 SVGEGT.

The sample holds many counts of this clonotype. This chain joins TRBV11-2 and TRBJ2-7, with no clear D. V was clipped by 4 bases and J by 2 bases, with 9 bases between them. The germline CDR1 and CDR2 sequences are SGHAT and FQNNGV. The CDR3 covers 13 residues. The CDR3 sequence: CASSSVRTYEQYF. DNA for the CDR3: TGTGCCAGCAGCTCCGTCAGGACCTACGAGCAGTACTTC. The whole variable domain, filled in from reference TRBV11-2 and TRBJ2-7, reads EAGVAQSPRYKIIEKRQSVAFWCNPISGHATLYWYQQILGQGPKLLIQFQNNGVVDDSQLPKDRFSAERLKGVDSTLKIQPAKLEDSAVYLCASSSVRTYEQYFGPGTRLTVT.

In its sample, this clonotype was seen many times. For the CDR3, the DNA is TGTGCCATCAGTGCAAGCGGACTAGCGGGAGAAGAGACCCAGTACTTC. This sequence encodes CAISASGLAGEETQYF. The gene calls are TRBV10-3 and TRBJ2-5, with 13 bases identical to TRBD2. The CDR3 runs to 16 residues. The germline gives CDR1 ENHRY, CDR2 SYGVKD. The V and J ends lost 4 bases and 3 bases, in that order; junction bases with no gene match: 5.

This clonotype appeared a few times. The chain links TRBV10-3 to TRBJ1-2; D is uncertain. The germline V gene has CDR1 ENHRY and CDR2 SYGVKD. V was shortened by 4 bases and J by 6 bases, with 21 bases between the two germline ends. The CDR3 has 16 residues. Here the CDR3 reads CAISGAAAGDENGYTF. The CDR3 coding sequence is TGTGCCATCAGTGGGGCGGCGGCCGGGGATGAGAATGGCTACACCTTC.

This clonotype was observed at least ten times. The gene calls are TRBV14 and TRBJ2-5, with D perhaps TRBD1 (6 bases). The CDR3 spans 16 residues. The germline V gene encodes CDR1 SGHDN and CDR2 FVKESK. The ends were cut back, 4 bases at V and 5 bases at J, with 20 bases in the middle. For the CDR3, the DNA is TGTGCCAGCAGCCGAAGCCTTGCAACAAGGGGGGAGACCCAGTACTTC. It encodes CASSRSLATRGETQYF.

Notes on this clonotype: Given a much more abundant clone one base away, this may be a read error. This chain uses TRBV11-2 with TRBJ2-2; no clear D. CDR1 and CDR2 from the germline V gene are SGHAT and FQNNGV. This CDR3 has 13 amino acids. In nucleotides, the CDR3 is TGTGTCAGCAGCTTAGGATGGTCCGGGGAGCTGTTTTTT. As protein: CVSSLGWSGELFF.

This clonotype appeared many times. This chain connects TRBV5-6 to TRBJ2-7; D gene ambiguous. V lost 5 bases and J lost 5, with 14 bases in between. Germline V gene sequence: CDR1 SGHDT, CDR2 YYEEEE. This CDR3 is 13 amino acids long. The CDR3 nucleotides read TGTGCCAGCAGTGTCACGGAAGGAAACGAGCAGTACTTC. The encoded protein is CASSVTEGNEQYF.

The sample holds many counts of this clonotype. The rearrangement joins TRBV6-1 to TRBJ1-5; TRBD1 is a possible D gene (6 bases). V dropped 6 bases and J dropped 5 bases, with 11 bases sitting between them. Germline loops: CDR1 MNHNS, CDR2 SASEGT. The length of the CDR3 is 13 residues. The DNA of the CDR3 is TGTGCCAGCAGAGACAGGATTTATCAGCCCCAGCATTTT. This sequence encodes CASRDRIYQPQHF.

J is TRBJ1-1 and V is TRBV12-3 or TRBV12-4, with 7 bases lining up with TRBD1. This CDR3 spans 14 amino acids. J lost 3 bases, V lost 7 bases, and 8 bases had no gene match. CDR3: CASTMTGRDTEAFF. The CDR3 DNA follows: TGTGCCAGCACCATGACAGGGAGGGACACTGAAGCTTTCTTT.

The chain couples TRBV20-1 to TRBJ1-2; D not resolved. Germline CDR1 DFQATT, CDR2 SNEGSKA (reference sequence). This CDR3 is 15 amino acids long. V was trimmed by 8 bases and J by 4 bases, leaving 23 bases between them. CDR3 amino acids: CSSSSDGVRAYGYTF. In DNA form, the CDR3 reads TGCAGTTCCAGCAGCGACGGGGTGAGGGCCTATGGCTACACCTTC.

This chain links TRBV20-1 with TRBJ1-2; D gene uncertain. The CDR3 totals 15 residues. CDR1 DFQATT and CDR2 SNEGSKA come from the germline V gene (reference sequence). The ends were cut back, 3 bases at V and 2 bases at J, with 16 bases in the middle. Here the CDR3 reads CSASGFEVLNYGYTF. The CDR3 nucleotides read TGCAGTGCTAGTGGTTTCGAAGTGCTGAACTATGGCTACACCTTC.